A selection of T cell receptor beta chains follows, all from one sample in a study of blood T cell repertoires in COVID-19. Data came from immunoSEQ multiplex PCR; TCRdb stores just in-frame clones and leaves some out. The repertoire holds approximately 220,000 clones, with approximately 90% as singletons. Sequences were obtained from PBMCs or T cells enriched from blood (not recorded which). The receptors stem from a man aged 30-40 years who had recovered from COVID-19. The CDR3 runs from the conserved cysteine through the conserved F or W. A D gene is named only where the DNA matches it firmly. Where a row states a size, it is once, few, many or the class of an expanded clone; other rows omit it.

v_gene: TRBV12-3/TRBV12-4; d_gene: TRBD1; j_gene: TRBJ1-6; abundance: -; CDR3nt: TGTGCCAGCAGAACAGGGGGAGATTCACCCCTCCACTTT; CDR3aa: CASRTGGDSPLHF
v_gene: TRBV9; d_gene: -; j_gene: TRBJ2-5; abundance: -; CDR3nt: TGTGCCAGCAGTTCCATCACGGGAGAGACCCAGTACTTC; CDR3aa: CASSSITGETQYF
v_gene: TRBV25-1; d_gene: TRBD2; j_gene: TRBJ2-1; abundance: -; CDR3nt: TGTGCCAGCAGCCTAGCGGGGGGATCCAATGAGCAGTTCTTC; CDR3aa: CASSLAGGSNEQFF
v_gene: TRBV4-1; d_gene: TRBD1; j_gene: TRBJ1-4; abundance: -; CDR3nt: TGCGCCAGCAGCCAAGCACACAGGGGCCATGAAAAACTGTTTTTT; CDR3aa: CASSQAHRGHEKLFF
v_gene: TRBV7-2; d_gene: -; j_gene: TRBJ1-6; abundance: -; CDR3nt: TGTGCCAGCAGCTTAACCCCCCCTAGGTCACCCCTCCACTTT; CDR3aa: CASSLTPPRSPLHF
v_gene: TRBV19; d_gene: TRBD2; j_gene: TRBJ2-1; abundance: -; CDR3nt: TGTGCCAGCGGGGACTACGGTTACAATGAGCAGTTCTTC; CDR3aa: CASGDYGYNEQFF
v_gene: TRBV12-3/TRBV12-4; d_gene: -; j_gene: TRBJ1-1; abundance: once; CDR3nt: TGTGCCAGCAGTTGGGGGGGGACTGAAGCTTTCTTT; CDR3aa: CASSWGGTEAFF
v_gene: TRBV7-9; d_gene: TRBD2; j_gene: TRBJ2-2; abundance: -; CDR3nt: TGTGCCAGCAGCTTCTTGACTAGCGGGGCAAACACCGGGGAGCTGTTTTTT; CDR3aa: CASSFLTSGANTGELFF
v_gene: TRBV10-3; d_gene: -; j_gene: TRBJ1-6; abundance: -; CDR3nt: TGTGCCATCAGTGTGGGGGCCGATTCACCCCTCCACTTT; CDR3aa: CAISVGADSPLHF
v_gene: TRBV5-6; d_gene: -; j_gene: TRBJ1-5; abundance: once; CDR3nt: TGTGCCAGCAGCTTGTTGGGCAGGGCGGATCAGCCCCAGCATTTT; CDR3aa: CASSLLGRADQPQHF
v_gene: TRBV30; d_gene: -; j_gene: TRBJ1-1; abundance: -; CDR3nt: TGTGCCTGGACTCCCGGCAGGCAAATGGCTGAAGCTTTCTTT; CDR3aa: CAWTPGRQMAEAFF
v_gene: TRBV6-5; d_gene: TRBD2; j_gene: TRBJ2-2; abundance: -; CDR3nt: TGTGCCAGCAGAACCCTAGCGGGGAACACCGGGGAGCTGTTTTTT; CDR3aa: CASRTLAGNTGELFF
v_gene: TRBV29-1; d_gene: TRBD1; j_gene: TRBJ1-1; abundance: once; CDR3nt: TGCAGCGTCGGGACAGGGGGCGCTTACACTGAAGCTTTCTTT; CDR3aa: CSVGTGGAYTEAFF
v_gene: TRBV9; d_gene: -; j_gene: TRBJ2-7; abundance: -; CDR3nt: TGTGCCAGCAGCTCCGGACAGCCCTCCTACGAGCAGTACTTC; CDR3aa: CASSSGQPSYEQYF
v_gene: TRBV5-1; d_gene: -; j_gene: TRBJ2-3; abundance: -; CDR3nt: TGCGCCAACTCGGCCTCAGGGGAACGCACAGATACGCAGTATTTT; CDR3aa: CANSASGERTDTQYF
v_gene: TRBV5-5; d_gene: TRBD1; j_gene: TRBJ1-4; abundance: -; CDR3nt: TGTGCCAGCAGAGAGAGGACAGGGGGCGATGAAAAACTGTTTTTT; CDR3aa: CASRERTGGDEKLFF
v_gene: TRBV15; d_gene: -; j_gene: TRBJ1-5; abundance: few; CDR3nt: TGTGCCACCAGCAGAAGTGGGGGGGGCAATCAGCCCCAGCATTTT; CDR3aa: CATSRSGGGNQPQHF
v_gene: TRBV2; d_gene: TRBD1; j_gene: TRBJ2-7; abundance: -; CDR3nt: TGTGCCAGCAGGAGGACAGGGGGCGACGAGCAGTACTTC; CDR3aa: CASRRTGGDEQYF
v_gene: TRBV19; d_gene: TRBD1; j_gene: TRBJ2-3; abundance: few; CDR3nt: TGTGCCAGTAGTATAGGGACAGGGACTAGCACAGATACGCAGTATTTT; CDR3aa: CASSIGTGTSTDTQYF
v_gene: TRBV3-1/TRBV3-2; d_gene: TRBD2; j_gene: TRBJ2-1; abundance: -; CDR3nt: TGTGCCAGCAGCCCGCGGGGGTTCCCCTCGGAGCAGTTCTTC; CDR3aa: CASSPRGFPSEQFF
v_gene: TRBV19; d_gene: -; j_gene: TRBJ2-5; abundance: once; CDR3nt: TGTGCCAGTAGAGATAGACAAGAGACCCAGTACTTC; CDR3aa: CASRDRQETQYF
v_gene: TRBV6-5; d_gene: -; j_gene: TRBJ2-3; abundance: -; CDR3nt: TGTGCCAGCAGTTGGGCGGGATCGTCGGATACGCAGTATTTT; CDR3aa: CASSWAGSSDTQYF
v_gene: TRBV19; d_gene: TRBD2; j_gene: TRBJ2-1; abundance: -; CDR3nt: TGTGCCAGTAGTATGAGTGGGAGGGCCTCTGTCTTC; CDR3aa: CASSMSGRASVF
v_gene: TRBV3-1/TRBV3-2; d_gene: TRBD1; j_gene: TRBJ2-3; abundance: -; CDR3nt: TGTGCCAGCAGCCAAGATTTTAAGTGGGGCGGACAGGGTTCAGATACGCAGTATTTT; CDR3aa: CASSQDFKWGGQGSDTQYF
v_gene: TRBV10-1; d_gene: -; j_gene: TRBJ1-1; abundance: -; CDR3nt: TGCGCCAGCAGTGAGATCATGAGCACCATGAACACTGAAGCTTTCTTT; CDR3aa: CASSEIMSTMNTEAFF
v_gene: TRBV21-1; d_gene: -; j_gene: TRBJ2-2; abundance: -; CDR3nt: TGTGCCAGCAGCAGGGACAGGATTGGCACCGGGGAGCTGTTTTTT; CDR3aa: CASSRDRIGTGELFF
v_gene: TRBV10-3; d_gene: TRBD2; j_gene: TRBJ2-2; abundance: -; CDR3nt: TGTGCCATCAGTGCGATTAGCGGGGGGACTACCGGGGAGCTGTTTTTT; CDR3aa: CAISAISGGTTGELFF
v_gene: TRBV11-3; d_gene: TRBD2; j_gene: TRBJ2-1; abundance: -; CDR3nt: TGTGCCAGCAGCTTAAGGACTAGCGGGGGCTCCTACAATGAGCAGTTCTTC; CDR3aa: CASSLRTSGGSYNEQFF
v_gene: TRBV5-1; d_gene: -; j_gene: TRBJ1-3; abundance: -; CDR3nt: TGCGCCAGCAGCTTGGCTGACAGCTCTGGAAACACCATATATTTT; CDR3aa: CASSLADSSGNTIYF
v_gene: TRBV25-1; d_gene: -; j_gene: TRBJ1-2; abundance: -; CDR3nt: TGTGCCAGCAGTGCCTACCACAATATCGGGACAAACTATGGCTACACCTTC; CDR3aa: CASSAYHNIGTNYGYTF
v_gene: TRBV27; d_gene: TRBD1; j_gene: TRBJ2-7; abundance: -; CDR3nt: TGTGCCAGCAGTTTAGAAACAGGGGGCATCAACGAGCAGTACTTC; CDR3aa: CASSLETGGINEQYF
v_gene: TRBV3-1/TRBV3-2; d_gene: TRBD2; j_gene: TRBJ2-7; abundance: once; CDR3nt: TGTGCCAGCAGCCGGTCTAGCGGGGGGTACGAGCAGTACTTC; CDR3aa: CASSRSSGGYEQYF
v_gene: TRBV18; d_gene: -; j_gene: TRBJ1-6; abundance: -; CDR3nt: TGTGCCAGCACGACAGGAAATAATTCACCCCTCCACTTT; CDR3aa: CASTTGNNSPLHF
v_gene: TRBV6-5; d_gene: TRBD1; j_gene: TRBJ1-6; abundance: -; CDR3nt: TGTGCCAGCAGTTACGGGACAGGGGGCGGGAATTCACCCCTCCACTTT; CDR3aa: CASSYGTGGGNSPLHF
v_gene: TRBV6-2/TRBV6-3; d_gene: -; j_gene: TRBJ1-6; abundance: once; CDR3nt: TGTGCCAGCAGCTCCGGCCAGGGGAATTCACCCCTCCACTTT; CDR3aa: CASSSGQGNSPLHF
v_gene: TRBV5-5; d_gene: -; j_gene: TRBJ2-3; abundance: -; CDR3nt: TGTGCCAGCAGCTTGGTAGACCAGGGAGATACGCAGTATTTT; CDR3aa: CASSLVDQGDTQYF
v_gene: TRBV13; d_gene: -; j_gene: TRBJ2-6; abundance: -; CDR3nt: TGTGCCAGCAGACTGCTAGACGCTGGCTCTGGGGCCAACGTCCTGACTTTC; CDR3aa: CASRLLDAGSGANVLTF
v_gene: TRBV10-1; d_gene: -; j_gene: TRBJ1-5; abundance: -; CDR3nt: TGCGCCAGCACGCAGAAATTTAGCAATCAGCCCCAGCATTTT; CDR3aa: CASTQKFSNQPQHF
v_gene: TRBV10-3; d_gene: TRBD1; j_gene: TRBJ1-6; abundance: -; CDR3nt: TGTGCCATCAGGGGACAGAGCTCCTATAATTCACCCCTCCACTTT; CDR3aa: CAIRGQSSYNSPLHF
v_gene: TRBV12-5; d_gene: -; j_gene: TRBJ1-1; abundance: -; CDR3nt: TGTGCTAGTGGTTTGGTCGTAGGACAGAACACTGAAGCTTTCTTT; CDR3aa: CASGLVVGQNTEAFF
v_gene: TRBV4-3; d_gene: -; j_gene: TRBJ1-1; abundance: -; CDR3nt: TGCGCCAGCAGCCAAGGAGGCGGCGCTGAAGCTTTCTTT; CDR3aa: CASSQGGGAEAFF
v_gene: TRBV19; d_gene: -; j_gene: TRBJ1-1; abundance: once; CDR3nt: TGTGCCAGTTCCGAGGCAGGGTTGATGAACACTGAAGCTTTCTTT; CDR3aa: CASSEAGLMNTEAFF
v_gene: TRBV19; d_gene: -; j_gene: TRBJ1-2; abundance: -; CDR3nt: TGTGCCAGCACCGGGACGGGAGCTAACTATGGCTACACCTTC; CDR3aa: CASTGTGANYGYTF
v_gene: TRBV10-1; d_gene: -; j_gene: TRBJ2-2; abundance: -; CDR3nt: TGCGCCAGCAGTGACTACAACACAGGGTCCACCGGGGAGCTGTTTTTT; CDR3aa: CASSDYNTGSTGELFF
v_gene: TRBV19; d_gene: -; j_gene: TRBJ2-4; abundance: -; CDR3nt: TGTGCCAGTAGTATAAAACCGGGGTTAAAAAACATTCAGTACTTC; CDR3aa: CASSIKPGLKNIQYF
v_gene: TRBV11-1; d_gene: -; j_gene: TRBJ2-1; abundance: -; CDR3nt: TGTGCCAGCAGCTTTGCCTACTCCTACAATGAGCAGTTCTTC; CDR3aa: CASSFAYSYNEQFF
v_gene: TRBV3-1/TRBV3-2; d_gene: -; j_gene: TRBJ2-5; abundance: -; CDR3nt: TGTGCCAGCAGCCGGCGAGAGGGCCTCCCACAAGAGACCCAGTACTTC; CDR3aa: CASSRREGLPQETQYF
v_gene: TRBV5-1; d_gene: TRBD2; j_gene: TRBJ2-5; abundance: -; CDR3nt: TGCGCCAGCAGCTCTAGCGGGGCCGACCAAGAGACCCAGTACTTC; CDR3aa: CASSSSGADQETQYF
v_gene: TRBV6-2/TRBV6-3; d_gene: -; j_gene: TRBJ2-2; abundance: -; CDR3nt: TGTGCCAGCAGTTCAACGACAGGGAGGACCGGGGAGCTGTTTTTT; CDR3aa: CASSSTTGRTGELFF
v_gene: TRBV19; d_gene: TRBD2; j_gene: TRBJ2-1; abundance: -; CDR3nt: TGTGCCAGTAGTAGCCTAGCGGGGTACAATGAGCAGTTCTTC; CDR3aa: CASSSLAGYNEQFF
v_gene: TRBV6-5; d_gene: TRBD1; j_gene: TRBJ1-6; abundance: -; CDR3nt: TGTGCCAGCAGTTACTCGGGACAGAATAATTCACCCCTCCACTTT; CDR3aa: CASSYSGQNNSPLHF
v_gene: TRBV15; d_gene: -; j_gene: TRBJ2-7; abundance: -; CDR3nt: TGTGCCACCAGCAGAGACAGGGGAGCCTACGAGCAGTACTTC; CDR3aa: CATSRDRGAYEQYF
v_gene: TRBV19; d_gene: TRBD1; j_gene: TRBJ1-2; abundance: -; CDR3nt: TGTGCCAGTAGTAAACAGGGGTCGGGCTATGGCTACACCTTC; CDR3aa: CASSKQGSGYGYTF
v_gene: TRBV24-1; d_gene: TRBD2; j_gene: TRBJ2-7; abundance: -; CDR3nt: TGTGCCACCAGTGATTCGCAATCGACCGGGACTAGCGACGAGCAGTACTTC; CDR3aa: CATSDSQSTGTSDEQYF
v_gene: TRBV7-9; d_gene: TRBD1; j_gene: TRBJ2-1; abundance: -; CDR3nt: TGTGCCAGCAGCCCCGGGACAGGGGTTTACAATGAGCAGTTCTTC; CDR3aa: CASSPGTGVYNEQFF
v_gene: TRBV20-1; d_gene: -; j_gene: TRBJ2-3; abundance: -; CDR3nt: TGCAGTGCTAGTCTTTCGGCAGATACGCAGTATTTT; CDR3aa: CSASLSADTQYF